This T cell receptor beta chain stems from a study of PD-1 blockade in classical Hodgkin lymphoma. Documented time point: cycle 4 day 1 (C4D1), after around six weeks of nivolumab. Every patient experienced relapse after autologous stem cell transplantation, and brentuximab vedotin exposure varied. Complete response, partial response or progressive disease constituted the best response categories observed. Study results and limitations: Nivolumab starters within 1 year of ASCT were excluded.

Assay: immunoSEQ multiplex PCR; the TCRdb copy retains only in-frame clones and omits some. The table records under 130,000 clones, approximately 90% of them present only once. A word on this clone: Antigen unknown.

This receptor was taken from a human donor with classical Hodgkin lymphoma. Sequences were derived from peripheral blood mononuclear cells (PBMCs), sampled before the fourth cycle of nivolumab.

The CDR3 DNA follows: TGCAGTGCTCTAGTTTACGAGCAGTACTTC. Translating gives CSALVYEQYF. V gene TRBV20-1 combines with J gene TRBJ2-7, with D uncertain. This CDR3 region has 10 residues. Trimming shortened V by 5 bases and J by 4 bases, and 6 bases separated the two germline ends. Germline loops: CDR1 DFQATT, CDR2 SNEGSKA (reference sequence).